The clone carrying this T cell receptor beta chain was seen many times. As yet, its antigen is unknown. This specimen comes from a study of T cells after posttransplantation cyclophosphamide. Overall study findings and caveats: Recipient CMV seropositivity and CMV reactivation strongly tracked TRB clonality. Donor-recipient repertoire similarity was low at 1-2 months, rising over year one. Tissue-infiltrating T cells from skin or gut overlapped little with blood T cells.

Cyclophosphamide on days +3 and +4 followed busulfan-fludarabine conditioning and a marrow graft. Sequencing was performed with immunoSEQ multiplex PCR; in TCRdb, only in-frame clones are kept and a portion is missing. Observed are some 17,000 clones, no singletons, with the top ten taking 0.54%. Germline loops: CDR1 SGHNT, CDR2 YENEEA. The CDR3 covers 13 residues. The ends were cut back, 4 bases at V and 7 bases at J, with 14 bases in the middle. The J gene is TRBJ2-7, the V gene TRBV11-3, with a weak D call TRBD2 (6 bases). The receptor was derived from a female patient in her 30s who received an allogeneic stem cell transplant from a related donor, was CMV-positive, and had no GVHD. The graft donor may have given rise to some T cells. The source was PBMCs, collected after allogeneic stem cell transplant with posttransplant cyclophosphamide. Written as DNA, the CDR3 is TGTGCCAGCAGCTCAGAGGAGGGTCGGGAGCAGTACTTC. It is translated as CASSSEEGREQYF.